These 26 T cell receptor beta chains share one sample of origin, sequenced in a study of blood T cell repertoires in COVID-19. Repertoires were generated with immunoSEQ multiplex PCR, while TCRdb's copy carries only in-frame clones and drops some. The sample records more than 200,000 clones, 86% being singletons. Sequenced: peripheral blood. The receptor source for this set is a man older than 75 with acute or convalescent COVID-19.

Here the CDR3 DNA reads TGCGCCAGCAGCCCTTTTCGTACTGCCGGGGAGCTGTTTTTT. Translating gives CASSPFRTAGELFF. This chain connects TRBV5-1 to TRBJ2-2; no clear D gene. With 4 bases removed from V and 6 bases from J, the gap between germline ends came to 13 bases. Germline V gene data show CDR1 as SGHRS and CDR2 as YFSETQ. This CDR3 comprises 14 residues.

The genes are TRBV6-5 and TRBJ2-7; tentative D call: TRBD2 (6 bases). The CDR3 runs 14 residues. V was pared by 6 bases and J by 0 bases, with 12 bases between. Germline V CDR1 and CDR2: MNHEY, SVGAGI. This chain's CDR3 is CASRRGPGSYEQYV. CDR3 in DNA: TGTGCCAGCAGGCGGGGTCCGGGCTCCTACGAGCAGTACGTC.

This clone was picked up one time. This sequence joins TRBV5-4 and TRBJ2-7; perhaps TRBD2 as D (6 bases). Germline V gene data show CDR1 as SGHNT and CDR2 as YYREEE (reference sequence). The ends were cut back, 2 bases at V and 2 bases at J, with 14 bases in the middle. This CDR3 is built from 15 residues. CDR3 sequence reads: CASSFYGSGTYEQYF. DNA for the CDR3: TGTGCCAGCAGCTTCTACGGTAGCGGTACCTACGAGCAGTACTTC. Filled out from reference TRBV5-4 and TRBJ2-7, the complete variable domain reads ETGVTQSPTHLIKTRGQQVTLRCSSQSGHNTVSWYQQALGQGPQFIFQYYREEENGRGNFPPRFSGLQFPNYSSELNVNALELDDSALYLCASSFYGSGTYEQYFGPGTRLTVT.

The CDR3, as DNA: TGTGCCAGCAGCTCCGGCGGGCTAGCGGGTCACGAGCAGTACTTC. Residues: CASSSGGLAGHEQYF. The V gene is TRBV9, the J gene TRBJ2-7, with 8 bases lining up with TRBD2. The CDR3 is 15 amino acids. The junction had 11 bases not matched to a gene; V was cut back by 4 bases and J by 5 bases. Looked up from germline, CDR1 is SGDLS and CDR2 is YYNGEE.

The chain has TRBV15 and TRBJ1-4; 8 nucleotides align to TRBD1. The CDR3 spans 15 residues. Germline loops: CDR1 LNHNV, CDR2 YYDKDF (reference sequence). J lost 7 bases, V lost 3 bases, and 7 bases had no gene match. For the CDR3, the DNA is TGTGCCACCAGCAGGGTGGCAGGGGGCGGTGAAAAACTGTTTTTT. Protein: CATSRVAGGGEKLFF.

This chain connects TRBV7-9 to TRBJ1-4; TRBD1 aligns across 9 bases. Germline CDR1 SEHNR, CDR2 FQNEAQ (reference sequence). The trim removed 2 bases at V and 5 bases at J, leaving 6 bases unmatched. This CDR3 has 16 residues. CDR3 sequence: CASSLTGTGYNEKLFF. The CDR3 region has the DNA TGTGCCAGCAGCTTAACCGGGACAGGGTACAATGAAAAACTGTTTTTT. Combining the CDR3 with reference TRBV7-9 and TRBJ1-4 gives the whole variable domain DTGVSQNPRHKITKRGQNVTFRCDPISEHNRLYWYRQTLGQGPEFLTYFQNEAQLEKSRLLSDRFSAERPKGSFSTLEIQRTEQGDSAMYLCASSLTGTGYNEKLFFGSGTQLSVL.

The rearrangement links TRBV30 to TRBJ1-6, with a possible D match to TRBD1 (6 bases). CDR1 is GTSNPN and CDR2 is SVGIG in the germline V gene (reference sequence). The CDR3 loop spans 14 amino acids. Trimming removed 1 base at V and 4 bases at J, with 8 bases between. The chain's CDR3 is CAWSEQGYNSPLHF. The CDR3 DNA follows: TGTGCCTGGAGTGAACAGGGTTATAATTCACCCCTCCACTTT.

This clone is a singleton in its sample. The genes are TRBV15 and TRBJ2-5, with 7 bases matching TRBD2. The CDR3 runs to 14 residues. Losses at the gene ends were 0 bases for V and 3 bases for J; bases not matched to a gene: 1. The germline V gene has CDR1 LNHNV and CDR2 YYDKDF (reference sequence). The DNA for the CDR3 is TGTGCCACCAGCAGAGATCTAGCGGAAGAGACCCAGTACTTC. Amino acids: CATSRDLAEETQYF. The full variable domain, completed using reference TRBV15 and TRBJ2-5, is DAMVIQNPRYQVTQFGKPVTLSCSQTLNHNVMYWYQQKSSQAPKLLFHYYDKDFNNEADTPDNFQSRRPNTSFCFLDIRSPGLGDTAMYLCATSRDLAEETQYFGPGTRLLVL.

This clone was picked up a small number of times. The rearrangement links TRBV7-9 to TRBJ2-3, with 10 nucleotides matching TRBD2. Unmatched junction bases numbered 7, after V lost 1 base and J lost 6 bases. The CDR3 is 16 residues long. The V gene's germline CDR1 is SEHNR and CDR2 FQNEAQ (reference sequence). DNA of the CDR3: TGTGCCAGCAGCTTAGATCGCCTAGCGGGAGTGGATACGCAGTATTTT. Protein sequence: CASSLDRLAGVDTQYF.

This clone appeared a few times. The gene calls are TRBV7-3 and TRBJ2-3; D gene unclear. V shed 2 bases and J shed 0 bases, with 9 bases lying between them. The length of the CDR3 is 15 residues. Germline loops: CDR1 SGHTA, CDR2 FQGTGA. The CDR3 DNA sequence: TGTGCCAGCAGCTTACTAGGCCACAGCACAGATACGCAGTATTTT. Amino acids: CASSLLGHSTDTQYF.

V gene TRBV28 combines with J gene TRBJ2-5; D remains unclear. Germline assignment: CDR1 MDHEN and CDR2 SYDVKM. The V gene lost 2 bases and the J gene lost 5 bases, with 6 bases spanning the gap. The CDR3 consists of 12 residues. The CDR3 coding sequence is TGTGCCAGCAGTTTACCCTTTGAGACCCAGTACTTC. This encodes CASSLPFETQYF.

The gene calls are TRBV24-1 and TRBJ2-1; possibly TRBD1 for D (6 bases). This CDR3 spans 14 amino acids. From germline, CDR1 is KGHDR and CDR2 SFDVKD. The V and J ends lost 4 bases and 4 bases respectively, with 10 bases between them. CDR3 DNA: TGTGCCACCAGTGACCAGAGGGGGTACAATGAGCAGTTCTTC. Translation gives CATSDQRGYNEQFF.

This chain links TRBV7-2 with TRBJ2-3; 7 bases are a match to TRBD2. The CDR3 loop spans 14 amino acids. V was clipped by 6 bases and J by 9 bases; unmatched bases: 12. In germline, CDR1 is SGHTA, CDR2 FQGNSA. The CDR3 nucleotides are TGTGCCAGCAGTGATCTGTCGGGAGGTGTCACGCAGTATTTT. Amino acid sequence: CASSDLSGGVTQYF.

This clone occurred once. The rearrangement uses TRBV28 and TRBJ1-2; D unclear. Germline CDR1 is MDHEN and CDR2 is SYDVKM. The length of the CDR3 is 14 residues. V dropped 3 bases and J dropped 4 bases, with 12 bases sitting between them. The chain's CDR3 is CASSLEIPSYGYTF. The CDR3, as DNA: TGTGCCAGCAGTTTGGAGATCCCTAGCTATGGCTACACCTTC.

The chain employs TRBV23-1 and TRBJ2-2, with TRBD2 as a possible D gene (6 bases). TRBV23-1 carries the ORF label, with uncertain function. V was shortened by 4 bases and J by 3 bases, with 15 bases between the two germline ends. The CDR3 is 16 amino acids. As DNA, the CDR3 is TGCGCCAGCAGTCGGTCGAGGAGGGTGGACACCGGGGAGCTGTTTTTT. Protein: CASSRSRRVDTGELFF.

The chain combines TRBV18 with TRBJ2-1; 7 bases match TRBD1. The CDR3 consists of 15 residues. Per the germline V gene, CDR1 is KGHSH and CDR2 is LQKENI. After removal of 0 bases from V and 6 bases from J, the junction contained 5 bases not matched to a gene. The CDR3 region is CASSPPTGQFNEQFF. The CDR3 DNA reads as TGTGCCAGCTCACCACCGACAGGGCAGTTCAATGAGCAGTTCTTC.

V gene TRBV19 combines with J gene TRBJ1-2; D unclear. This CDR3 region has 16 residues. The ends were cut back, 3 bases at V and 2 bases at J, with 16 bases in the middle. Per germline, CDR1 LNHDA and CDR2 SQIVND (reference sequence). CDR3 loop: CASSIGVFWQNYGYTF. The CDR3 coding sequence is TGTGCCAGTAGTATCGGAGTATTTTGGCAGAACTATGGCTACACCTTC. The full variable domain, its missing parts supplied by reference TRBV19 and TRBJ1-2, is DGGITQSPKYLFRKEGQNVTLSCEQNLNHDAMYWYRQDPGQGLRLIYYSQIVNDFQKGDIAEGYSVSREKKESFPLTVTSAQKNPTAFYLCASSIGVFWQNYGYTFGSGTRLTVV.

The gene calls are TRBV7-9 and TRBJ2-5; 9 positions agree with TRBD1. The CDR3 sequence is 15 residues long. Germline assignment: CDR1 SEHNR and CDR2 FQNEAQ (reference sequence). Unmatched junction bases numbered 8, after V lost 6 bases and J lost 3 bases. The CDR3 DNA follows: TGTGCCAGCAGTCGCGGGACAGGGCTTGAAGAGACCCAGTACTTC. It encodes CASSRGTGLEETQYF. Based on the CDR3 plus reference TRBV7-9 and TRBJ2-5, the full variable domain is DTGVSQNPRHKITKRGQNVTFRCDPISEHNRLYWYRQTLGQGPEFLTYFQNEAQLEKSRLLSDRFSAERPKGSFSTLEIQRTEQGDSAMYLCASSRGTGLEETQYFGPGTRLLVL.

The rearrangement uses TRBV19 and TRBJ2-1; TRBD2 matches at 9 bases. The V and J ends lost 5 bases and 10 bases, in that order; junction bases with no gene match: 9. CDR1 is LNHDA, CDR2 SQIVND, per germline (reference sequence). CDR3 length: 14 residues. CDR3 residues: CASSSGLASREQFF. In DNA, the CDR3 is TGTGCCAGTAGTTCAGGACTAGCGAGTAGGGAGCAGTTCTTC. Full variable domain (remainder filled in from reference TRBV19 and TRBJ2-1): DGGITQSPKYLFRKEGQNVTLSCEQNLNHDAMYWYRQDPGQGLRLIYYSQIVNDFQKGDIAEGYSVSREKKESFPLTVTSAQKNPTAFYLCASSSGLASREQFFGPGTRLTVL.

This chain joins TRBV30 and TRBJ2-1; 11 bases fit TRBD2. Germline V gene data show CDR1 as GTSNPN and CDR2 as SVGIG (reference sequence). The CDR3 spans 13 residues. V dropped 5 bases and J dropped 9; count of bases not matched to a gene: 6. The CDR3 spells CAWGLAGGLEQFF. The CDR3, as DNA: TGTGCCTGGGGTCTAGCGGGAGGTCTTGAGCAGTTCTTC.

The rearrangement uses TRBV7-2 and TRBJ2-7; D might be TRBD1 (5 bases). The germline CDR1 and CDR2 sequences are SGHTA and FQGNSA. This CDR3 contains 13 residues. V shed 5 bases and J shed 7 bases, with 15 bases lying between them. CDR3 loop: CASSLDSVREQYV. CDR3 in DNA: TGTGCCAGCAGCCTAGACAGTGTACGGGAGCAGTACGTC.

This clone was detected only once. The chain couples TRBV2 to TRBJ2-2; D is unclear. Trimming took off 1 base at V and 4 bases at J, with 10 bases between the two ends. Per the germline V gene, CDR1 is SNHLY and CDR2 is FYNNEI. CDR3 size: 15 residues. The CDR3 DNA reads TGTGCCAGCAGTGAAGGCCGACGGAGCACCGGGGAGCTGTTTTTT. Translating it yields CASSEGRRSTGELFF.

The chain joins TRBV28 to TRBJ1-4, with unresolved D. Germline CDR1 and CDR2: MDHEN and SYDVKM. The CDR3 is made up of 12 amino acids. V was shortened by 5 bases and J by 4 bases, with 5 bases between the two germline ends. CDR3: CASSQNNEKLFF. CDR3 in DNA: TGTGCCAGCAGTCAGAATAATGAAAAACTGTTTTTT.

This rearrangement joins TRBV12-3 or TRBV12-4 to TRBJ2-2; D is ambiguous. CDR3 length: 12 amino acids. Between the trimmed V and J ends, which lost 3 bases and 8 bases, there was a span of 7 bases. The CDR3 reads CASSFTRGELFF. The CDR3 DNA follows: TGTGCCAGCAGTTTCACCCGGGGGGAGCTGTTTTTT.

CDR3 region: CASSYSTSGKPYNEQFF. The CDR3 DNA follows: TGTGCCAGCAGTTACTCGACTAGCGGGAAACCCTACAATGAGCAGTTCTTC. The rearrangement uses TRBV6-2 or TRBV6-3 and TRBJ2-1; the match to TRBD2 covers 11 bases. Trimming removed 0 bases from V and 2 bases from J; junction bases left unmatched: 3. The CDR3 loop spans 17 amino acids. Germline V lookup: CDR1 MNHEY, CDR2 SVGEGT.

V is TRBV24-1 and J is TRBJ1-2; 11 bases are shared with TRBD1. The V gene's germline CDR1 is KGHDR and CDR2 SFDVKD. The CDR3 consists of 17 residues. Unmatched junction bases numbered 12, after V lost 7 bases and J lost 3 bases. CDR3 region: CATSLGTGGGRYYGYTF. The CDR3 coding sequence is TGTGCCACCAGCCTCGGGACAGGGGGTGGTCGGTACTATGGCTACACCTTC.